One and the same sample provided the 30 T cell receptor beta chains below, sequenced in a study of response to subunit inactivated influenza vaccine. TCRdb re-called the RT-PCR reads through MiXCR, storing one row per CDR3 protein. This sample has about 570,000 distinct CDR3 sequences, with around 11% found just once. The same data also contributed to another study, on T cells expressing NK-cell markers. From that report: The authors made TCR beta cDNA libraries by 5'RACE template switching. This switching added a universal primer site and UMIs.

The source was PBMCs from blood, collected on the day of vaccination. The receptors stem from a man in his fifties or sixties who received an inactivated influenza vaccine.

This clonotype occurred a few times. This sequence joins TRBV7-9 and TRBJ2-1, with D possibly TRBD2 on 7 matching bases. Germline V lookup: CDR1 SEHNR, CDR2 FQNEAQ (reference sequence). V lost 5 bases and J lost 4, with 15 bases in between. This CDR3 has 15 amino acids. The CDR3 nucleotides read TGTGCCAGCAGCGCGGGGGCCCGCGGGTACAATGAGCAGTTCTTC. Its translation: CASSAGARGYNEQFF.

The chain is built from TRBV5-1 and TRBJ2-5, with 7 bases lining up with TRBD2. CDR1 SGHRS and CDR2 YFSETQ come from the germline V gene. There are 16 residues in the CDR3. V was clipped by 5 bases and J by 1 base; unmatched bases: 11. The CDR3 reads CASRPRTSSTQETQYF. CDR3 bases: TGCGCCAGCAGGCCACGGACTAGTTCGACCCAAGAGACCCAGTACTTC.

The V gene is TRBV6-1, the J gene TRBJ2-5; possibly TRBD1 for D (7 bases). Deletions cut 5 bases from V and 2 bases from J, with 12 bases between. This CDR3 has 14 amino acids. Per the germline V gene, CDR1 is MNHNS and CDR2 is SASEGT. CDR3 nucleotide sequence: TGTGCCAGCAGTAAGGGGGGACAGCAAGAGACCCAGTACTTC. Its translation: CASSKGGQQETQYF.

This chain connects TRBV7-2 to TRBJ2-7; the D call may be TRBD1 or TRBD2 (6 bases each). The V gene lost 0 bases and the J gene lost 1 base, with 13 bases spanning the gap. The length of the CDR3 is 16 residues. The germline V gene encodes CDR1 SGHTA and CDR2 FQGNSA. The DNA for the CDR3 is TGTGCCAGCAGCTTAGCGCTTACAGGGAGGTCCTACGAGCAGTACTTC. It encodes CASSLALTGRSYEQYF.

This rearrangement joins TRBV11-2 to TRBJ2-5; the D is unclear. The CDR3 covers 18 residues. From germline, CDR1 is SGHAT and CDR2 FQNNGV. Trimming took off 2 bases at V and 3 bases at J, with 22 bases between the two ends. Here the CDR3 reads CASSLKGRRRSKKETQYF. CDR3 coding DNA: TGTGCCAGCAGCTTAAAAGGACGACGGCGATCCAAAAAAGAGACCCAGTACTTC.

This clonotype was observed a few times. The CDR3 reads CASSPSIKDSPLHF. Here the CDR3 DNA reads TGTGCCAGCAGCCCGAGTATTAAGGATTCACCCCTCCACTTT. The chain combines TRBV3-1 with TRBJ1-6; D is uncertain. This CDR3 has 14 amino acids. V was trimmed by 4 bases and J by 8 bases, leaving 12 bases between them. The germline V gene encodes CDR1 LGHDT and CDR2 YNNKEL (reference sequence).

Details on this clonotype: Since a much larger clone is just one base distant, this may be a read error. The J gene is TRBJ2-2, the V gene TRBV20-1; D tentatively reads TRBD1 or TRBD2 (6 bases each). The CDR3 length is 15 residues. In germline, CDR1 is DFQATT, CDR2 SNEGSKA (reference sequence). CDR3 sequence reads: CSTSRGPLNTGELFF. The CDR3 DNA follows: TGCAGTACTAGTCGGGGGCCACTCAACACCGGGGAGCTGTTTTTT.

In its sample, this clonotype was seen a few times. The CDR3 nucleotides are TGCGCCAGCAGCGGGCGGGACAGGGAGTCTGGGGCCAACGTCCTGACTTTC. This encodes CASSGRDRESGANVLTF. The chain recombines TRBV5-1 with TRBJ2-6; TRBD1 agrees at 9 bases. The CDR3 has 17 amino acids. Germline V lookup: CDR1 SGHRS, CDR2 YFSETQ. With 4 bases clipped from V and 1 base from J, the junction kept 6 bases outside the gene matches.

This sequence joins TRBV6-1 and TRBJ1-4; the D gene is possibly TRBD1 (5 bases). V was cut by 3 bases and J by 7 bases, with 12 bases left in between. The germline gives CDR1 MNHNS, CDR2 SASEGT. CDR3 length: 14 residues. The CDR3 DNA is TGTGCCAGCAGTGACGGGGGGATGGTTGAAAAACTGTTTTTT. Translated, it gives CASSDGGMVEKLFF.

This chain connects TRBV6-5 to TRBJ2-2; no firm D call. Germline V lookup: CDR1 MNHEY, CDR2 SVGAGI. This CDR3 has 19 amino acids. Trimming pared 2 bases from V and 0 bases from J, leaving 19 bases between. This CDR3 is CASSYRGSQIKPNTGELFF. The CDR3 region has the DNA TGTGCCAGCAGTTACAGAGGCAGTCAGATCAAGCCGAACACCGGGGAGCTGTTTTTT.

Only a few counts were recorded for this clonotype. The genes are TRBV10-3 and TRBJ1-2; D possibly corresponds to TRBD1 (5 bases). Germline V CDR1 and CDR2: ENHRY, SYGVKD. The V end was cut by 8 bases, the J end by 2 bases, with 9 bases between. CDR3 length equals 12 residues. CDR3 loop: CAIGAANYGYTF. The CDR3 DNA is TGTGCCATCGGGGCGGCAAACTATGGCTACACCTTC.

The CDR3 region is CASSLWAGAPGNEQFF. In nucleotides, the CDR3 is TGTGCCAGCAGCTTATGGGCGGGAGCCCCGGGCAATGAGCAGTTCTTC. The chain couples TRBV7-3 to TRBJ2-1; 7 positions match TRBD2. V was clipped by 2 bases and J by 6 bases; unmatched bases: 10. The CDR3 is 16 residues long. Germline assignment: CDR1 SGHTA and CDR2 FQGTGA.

Ten or more counts support this clonotype. This chain links TRBV9 with TRBJ2-7, with TRBD2 matching 8 bases. V was clipped by 1 base and J by 5 bases; unmatched bases: 11. The germline V gene has CDR1 SGDLS and CDR2 YYNGEE. This CDR3 has 16 residues. CDR3 in amino acids: CASSVSLREGLDEQYF. The CDR3 coding sequence is TGTGCCAGCAGCGTAAGTTTACGGGAGGGCTTGGACGAGCAGTACTTC.

In this sample, this clonotype turned up a few times. V gene TRBV4-3 combines with J gene TRBJ1-4; D unresolved. CDR3 length: 15 residues. Between the trimmed V and J ends, which lost 4 bases and 0 bases, there was a span of 9 bases. Germline lookup yields CDR1 LGHNA and CDR2 YSLEER. CDR3 bases: TGCGCCAGCAGCCCTGACGGAGCAACTAATGAAAAACTGTTTTTT. Amino acids: CASSPDGATNEKLFF.

This clonotype was counted only a few times. The rearrangement uses TRBV20-1 and TRBJ2-3, with D uncertain. Germline CDR1 reads DFQATT; CDR2 reads SNEGSKA (reference sequence). Trimming removed 2 bases at V and 0 bases at J, with 9 bases between. The CDR3 spans 14 residues. DNA for the CDR3: TGCAGTGCTAGATCAGTGTTTAGCACAGATACGCAGTATTTT. Translating gives CSARSVFSTDTQYF.

In this sample, this clonotype turned up a few times. This chain uses TRBV7-8 with TRBJ1-4; maybe TRBD1 (5 bases). CDR1 and CDR2 (germline): SGHVS, FQNEAQ. With 5 bases removed from V and 10 bases from J, the gap between germline ends came to 17 bases. CDR3 length: 14 residues. CDR3: CASSPGTAAGKLFF. For the CDR3, the DNA is TGTGCCAGCAGCCCCGGGACCGCTGCGGGAAAACTGTTTTTT. The variable domain in full, completed from reference TRBV7-8 and TRBJ1-4, reads GAGVSQSPRYKVAKRGQDVALRCDPISGHVSLFWYQQALGQGPEFLTYFQNEAQLDKSGLPSDRFFAERPEGSVSTLKIQRTQQEDSAVYLCASSPGTAAGKLFFGSGTQLSVL.

V is TRBV6-2 or TRBV6-3 and J is TRBJ2-1; D possibly corresponds to TRBD2 (5 bases). Germline values: CDR1 MNHEY, CDR2 SVGEGT. Deletions cut 2 bases from V and 4 bases from J, with 12 bases between. The CDR3 has 15 amino acids. The CDR3 loop is CASSYTEGAYNEQFF. The CDR3 nucleotides read TGTGCCAGCAGTTACACCGAGGGAGCGTACAATGAGCAGTTCTTC.

This chain uses TRBV4-3 with TRBJ2-2, with 10 nucleotides matching TRBD2. This CDR3 region has 17 residues. V lost 5 bases and J lost 5; bases outside the gene matches: 11. Germline CDR1 and CDR2: LGHNA and YSLEER. In DNA form, the CDR3 reads TGCGCCAGCAGCTTCCGTCCGCCGGGACTAGCGACCGGGGAGCTGTTTTTT. Translating gives CASSFRPPGLATGELFF.

This clonotype has a handful of counts. The V and J genes are TRBV6-2 or TRBV6-3 and TRBJ2-3; 9 bases agree with TRBD1. The junction had 3 bases not matched to a gene; V was cut back by 6 bases and J by 5 bases. The germline gives CDR1 MNHEY, CDR2 SVGEGT. The CDR3 is 13 residues long. The CDR3 loop reads CASRPTGGDTQYF. In DNA, the CDR3 is TGTGCCAGCAGGCCGACAGGGGGAGATACGCAGTATTTT.

The gene calls are TRBV20-1 and TRBJ2-5; D perhaps matches TRBD1 (6 bases). CDR1 and CDR2 (germline): DFQATT, SNEGSKA (reference sequence). Trimming took off 1 base at V and 2 bases at J, with 11 bases between the two ends. CDR3 size: 14 residues. The CDR3 DNA reads TGCAGTGCTAGAGGAGGGGGTCAGCAAGAGACCCAGTACTTC. Translation gives CSARGGGQQETQYF.

This clonotype occurred a few times. This chain joins TRBV12-3 or TRBV12-4 and TRBJ2-7, with TRBD1 matching 9 bases. V dropped 6 bases and J dropped 3; count of bases not matched to a gene: 9. The CDR3 length is 15 residues. CDR3 loop: CASRGGGQGNYEQYF. The CDR3 nucleotides read TGTGCCAGCAGAGGAGGCGGACAGGGGAACTACGAGCAGTACTTC.

This sequence joins TRBV6-6 and TRBJ2-3; no definite D call. There are 13 residues in the CDR3. V lost 11 bases to trimming and J lost 2 bases, with 14 bases between them. Germline lookup yields CDR1 MNHNY and CDR2 SVGAGI (reference sequence). The CDR3 spells CACRAASTDTQYF. CDR3 sequence (DNA): TGTGCCTGTCGGGCAGCCTCCACAGATACGCAGTATTTT.

A few counts support this clonotype. The chain couples TRBV5-5 to TRBJ2-7, with a tentative D call TRBD1 (6 bases). Looked up from germline, CDR1 is SGHKS and CDR2 is YYEKEE (reference sequence). CDR3 length: 15 residues. Trimming shortened V by 0 bases and J by 4 bases, and 14 bases separated the two germline ends. The CDR3 sequence: CASSLEQGWGYEQYF. CDR3 in DNA: TGTGCCAGCAGCTTGGAACAGGGTTGGGGTTACGAGCAGTACTTC. The entire variable domain, with the rest obtained from reference TRBV5-5 and TRBJ2-7, is as follows: DAGVTQSPTHLIKTRGQQVTLRCSPISGHKSVSWYQQVLGQGPQFIFQYYEKEERGRGNFPDRFSARQFPNYSSELNVNALLLGDSALYLCASSLEQGWGYEQYFGPGTRLTVT.

In this sample, this clonotype turned up a few times. V and J are TRBV4-2 and TRBJ2-7, with D unresolved. CDR1 LGHNA and CDR2 YNFKEQ come from the germline V gene. The CDR3 is made up of 13 amino acids. V gave up 0 bases and J gave up 3 bases, with 6 bases separating them. CDR3 loop: CASSQEVFYEQYF. CDR3 bases: TGTGCCAGCAGCCAAGAAGTGTTCTACGAGCAGTACTTC.

V gene TRBV6-1 combines with J gene TRBJ1-2, with D hard to call. The V and J ends lost 4 bases and 5 bases respectively, with 8 bases between them. This CDR3 is built from 12 residues. Germline lookup yields CDR1 MNHNS and CDR2 SASEGT. The CDR3 nucleotides are TGTGCCAGCAGTGTGGGGAGATATGGCTACACCTTC. Translated: CASSVGRYGYTF.

This clonotype was seen many times. The chain joins TRBV20-1 to TRBJ2-3, with D uncertain. The CDR3 contains 15 residues. CDR1 is DFQATT, CDR2 SNEGSKA, per germline (reference sequence). The V end was cut by 2 bases, the J end by 1 base, with 13 bases between. In DNA, the CDR3 is TGCAGTGCTAGATCCGGGTCAAGGGGCACAGATACGCAGTATTTT. It specifies CSARSGSRGTDTQYF.

This clonotype was observed a few times. V usage is TRBV15 and J usage is TRBJ1-5, with D tentatively TRBD1 (6 bases). The V end lost 3 bases, the J end lost 3 bases, and 15 bases lay between the germline ends. The germline gives CDR1 LNHNV, CDR2 YYDKDF (reference sequence). The CDR3 has 16 residues. CDR3 loop: CATSRGDNLHNQPQHF. CDR3 DNA sequence: TGTGCCACCAGCAGGGGGGACAACCTGCACAATCAGCCCCAGCATTTT.

The rearrangement joins TRBV5-6 to TRBJ2-5, with 9 bases aligning to TRBD1. Trimming removed 4 bases from V and 1 base from J; junction bases left unmatched: 8. This CDR3 contains 16 residues. Germline CDR1 SGHDT, CDR2 YYEEEE. CDR3 coding DNA: TGTGCCAGCAGCCTCGTGGGGACAGGGAGCCAAGAGACCCAGTACTTC. Translating gives CASSLVGTGSQETQYF.

This clonotype was counted ten times or more. The rearrangement joins TRBV12-3 or TRBV12-4 to TRBJ2-5; D could derive from TRBD1 or TRBD2 (6 bases each). Trimming stripped 5 bases from V and 4 bases from J, with 14 bases between. The CDR3 covers 14 residues. The CDR3: CASSLFGGRETQYF. The CDR3 DNA is TGTGCCAGCAGTCTCTTCGGGGGCCGAGAGACCCAGTACTTC.

This clonotype was seen a handful of times. The chain combines TRBV2 with TRBJ2-7; D is ambiguous. Germline V gene sequence: CDR1 SNHLY, CDR2 FYNNEI. CDR3 length equals 13 residues. Trimming cost V 7 bases and J 1 base, with 11 bases left between them. The CDR3 spells CASKSTPSYEQYF. The CDR3 nucleotides read TGTGCCAGCAAGAGTACCCCTTCCTACGAGCAGTACTTC.